The 12 T cell receptor beta chains below were found in one sample sequenced in a study of identical twins. TCRdb called the 5' RACE reads again in MiXCR, with one record for every CDR3 protein. The sample contains just under 650,000 distinct CDR3 sequences, 7.1% of which appear only once. A further study also used this sample, focusing on yellow fever vaccine responses in identical twins.

Sequenced input: PBMCs. The source is a woman between 18 and 29 years old in good health.

This clonotype was seen a few times. The J gene is TRBJ1-6, the V gene TRBV5-1, with 11 bases identical to TRBD1. The CDR3 extends over 15 amino acids. Trimming took 4 bases from V and 7 from J; bases not matched to a gene: 4. Germline lookup yields CDR1 SGHRS and CDR2 YFSETQ. The CDR3 nucleotides read TGCGCCAGCAGCGGCGGGACAGGGGGAAATTCACCCCTCCACTTT. It codes for CASSGGTGGNSPLHF.

At least ten counts were recorded for this clonotype. The chain combines TRBV29-1 with TRBJ1-5, with 9 nucleotides matching TRBD1. This CDR3 is built from 14 residues. The V gene's germline CDR1 is SQVTM and CDR2 ANQGSEA. The V segment lost 1 base and the J segment 6 bases; nucleotides outside the gene matches: 4. The CDR3 DNA reads TGCAGCGTTGAAGTGACAGGGGGGTTTCAGCCCCAGCATTTT. Amino acid sequence: CSVEVTGGFQPQHF. Filled out from reference TRBV29-1 and TRBJ1-5, the complete variable domain reads SAVISQKPSRDICQRGTSLTIQCQVDSQVTMMFWYRQQPGQSLTLIATANQGSEATYESGFVIDKFPISRPNLTFSTLTVSNMSPEDSSIYLCSVEVTGGFQPQHFGDGTRLSIL.

This clonotype has more than one count but fewer than ten. The chain has TRBV12-3 or TRBV12-4 and TRBJ2-7; weak D call: TRBD1 (5 bases). This CDR3 is 15 amino acids long. V was clipped by 0 bases and J by 6 bases, with 15 bases between them. The CDR3 here is CASSLALSLGLEQYF. The CDR3 bases are TGTGCCAGCAGTTTAGCGCTGTCTTTGGGGCTCGAGCAGTACTTC.

This rearrangement joins TRBV7-6 to TRBJ2-3; D is unclear. From germline, CDR1 is SGHVS and CDR2 FNYEAQ. Trimming left V 4 bases short and J 6 bases short, with 11 bases between. The CDR3 is 13 amino acids. The CDR3 coding sequence is TGTGCCAGCAGCTCAGGCCCTCGGGATACGCAGTATTTT. This translates into CASSSGPRDTQYF.

In its sample, this clonotype was seen many times. V usage is TRBV20-1 and J usage is TRBJ1-2, with TRBD1 as a possible D gene (6 bases). Germline V CDR1 and CDR2: DFQATT, SNEGSKA (reference sequence). The CDR3 is made up of 12 amino acids. The V end was cut by 1 base, the J end by 8 bases, with 11 bases between. The CDR3, as DNA: TGCAGTGCTAGAGTAGGGCAGGGGGGCTACACCTTC. As protein: CSARVGQGGYTF.

This sequence joins TRBV11-2 and TRBJ2-5; 11 nucleotides agree with TRBD2. This CDR3 contains 18 residues. Per germline, CDR1 SGHAT and CDR2 FQNNGV. The ends lost 8 bases at V and 2 bases at J; junction bases unmatched: 16. CDR3: CASCLELAGVGRQETQYF. CDR3 sequence (DNA): TGTGCCAGCTGTTTAGAACTAGCGGGAGTGGGCCGTCAAGAGACCCAGTACTTC.

This clonotype has a count of ten or more. The CDR3 sequence is CAVARTANQPQHF. The CDR3 nucleotides read TGTGCCGTGGCGCGGACAGCTAATCAGCCCCAGCATTTT. The rearrangement links TRBV12-3 or TRBV12-4 to TRBJ1-5; TRBD1 might be the D (6 bases). The CDR3 runs 13 residues. V lost 11 bases and J lost 4, with 15 bases in between.

The rearrangement joins TRBV24-1 to TRBJ2-5; D is perhaps TRBD2 (7 bases). This CDR3 spans 15 amino acids. V was clipped by 0 bases and J by 6 bases, with 13 bases between them. Germline V gene data show CDR1 as KGHDR and CDR2 as SFDVKD. In nucleotides, the CDR3 is TGTGCCACCAGTGATTTGGACGGCGGGGGCCAGACCCAGTACTTC. Its translation: CATSDLDGGGQTQYF.

J is TRBJ2-7 and V is TRBV14; 13 bases fit TRBD2. V dropped 1 base and J dropped 3; count of bases not matched to a gene: 3. Germline loops: CDR1 SGHDN, CDR2 FVKESK. This CDR3 is built from 16 residues. CDR3 sequence reads: CASSQAGTSGNYEQYF. As DNA, the CDR3 is TGTGCCAGCAGCCAAGCCGGGACTAGCGGGAACTACGAGCAGTACTTC.

The table lists this clonotype with many counts. The chain is built from TRBV6-1 and TRBJ2-1; tentative D call: TRBD2 (6 bases). This CDR3 spans 15 amino acids. Trimming removed 6 bases from V and 5 bases from J, with 17 bases in between. CDR1 and CDR2 (germline): MNHNS, SASEGT. CDR3 bases: TGTGCCAGCAGAGGGACTCCGCCTGAACACAATGAGCAGTTCTTC. It translates to CASRGTPPEHNEQFF.

In its sample, this clonotype was seen a few times. The rearrangement uses TRBV18 and TRBJ1-2; D remains unclear. This CDR3 has 12 residues. V lost 3 bases, J lost 7 bases, and 9 bases lay in between. CDR1 KGHSH and CDR2 LQKENI come from the germline V gene. CDR3 nucleotides: TGTGCCAGCTCACCGGAACGGGGTGGCTACACCTTC. Amino acid sequence: CASSPERGGYTF.

This clonotype occurred many times. The chain recombines TRBV12-3 or TRBV12-4 with TRBJ1-5, with D tentatively TRBD1 (5 bases). The V gene lost 5 bases and the J gene lost 1 base, with 9 bases spanning the gap. The CDR3 contains 14 residues. For the CDR3, the DNA is TGTGCCAGCAGTCGAGACAGCAGCAATCAGCCCCAGCATTTT. This translates into CASSRDSSNQPQHF.